The present T cell receptor (beta chain) was sequenced within a study of early T cells in non-severe SARS-CoV-2 infection. Broader study findings: VDJdb matching favored anti-spike CD8 responses, missing private and CD4 specificities.

Germline CDR1 LGHDT, CDR2 YNNKEL (reference sequence). Trimming cost V 4 bases and J 1 base; bases outside gene matches: 2. CDR3 size: 15 residues. Individually, cDNA molecules had unique molecular identifiers attached to them. TCRdb re-derived calls from the 5' RACE reads in MiXCR, one entry per CDR3 protein. The sample lists about 64,000 distinct CDR3 sequences, around 4.6% occurring once. This clonotype has just a few counts. Its antigen is still unknown. This clonotype originated in an adult who was a healthcare worker with PCR-confirmed SARS-CoV-2 infection or an uninfected control (not recorded which). The sequenced material came from whole blood. This chain uses TRBV3-1 with TRBJ2-2; 8 bases fit TRBD1. The CDR3 loop is CASSPRGRNTGELFF. CDR3 DNA: TGTGCCAGCAGCCCCAGGGGGCGGAACACCGGGGAGCTGTTTTTT.